These 16 T cell receptor beta chains were sequenced from one sample in a study of shared clonotypes between healthy human individuals. Only in-frame clones appear in the TCRdb table, and some are missing; sequencing was by immunoSEQ multiplex PCR. The sample consists of around 2,000,000 clones, about 93% of them appearing once. CD45RO-negative, CCR7-positively selected cells formed the naive CD8 fraction, excluding terminally differentiated effector memory CD45RA+ cells. Sequencing was carried out using naive CD8+ T cells from PBMCs. These receptors all come from a man aged 18 to 30 in good health. Some clones in this sample may be carry-over from other donors' samples.

The chain is built from TRBV7-9 and TRBJ2-7; D possibly corresponds to TRBD1 (6 bases). This CDR3 spans 16 amino acids. The V gene's germline CDR1 is SEHNR and CDR2 FQNEAQ (reference sequence). V lost 5 bases, J lost 3 bases, and 20 bases lay in between. The CDR3 here is CASSAGVAQGIYEQYF. In DNA form, the CDR3 reads TGTGCCAGCAGCGCAGGCGTGGCACAGGGTATCTACGAGCAGTACTTC.

CDR3 sequence reads: CAIAGGLVFGANVLTF. CDR3 in DNA: TGTGCCATCGCGGGGGGTCTAGTGTTTGGGGCCAACGTCCTGACTTTC. This chain links TRBV7-2 with TRBJ2-6; 8 bases line up with TRBD2. The CDR3 is 16 amino acids. Per the germline V gene, CDR1 is SGHTA and CDR2 is FQGNSA. Germline trimming cut 10 bases from V and 3 bases from J; bases unmatched to any gene: 11.

The rearrangement joins TRBV27 to TRBJ1-1; no clear D gene. This CDR3 spans 11 amino acids. Trimming pared 4 bases from V and 8 bases from J, leaving 8 bases between. Germline CDR1 is MNHEY and CDR2 is SMNVEV (reference sequence). The CDR3 region is CASSSPYEAFF. In nucleotides, the CDR3 is TGTGCCAGCAGTTCCCCTTACGAAGCTTTCTTT.

V gene TRBV27 combines with J gene TRBJ1-4; D uncertain. The CDR3 contains 14 residues. Trimming pared 10 bases from V and 0 bases from J, leaving 12 bases between. Germline CDR1 reads MNHEY; CDR2 reads SMNVEV (reference sequence). CDR3 sequence reads: CATAGFPTNEKLFF. The CDR3 DNA reads as TGTGCCACCGCCGGGTTTCCAACTAATGAAAAACTGTTTTTT.

The V call is TRBV11-3, the J call TRBJ2-7; TRBD2 matches at 8 bases. The germline CDR1 and CDR2 sequences are SGHNT and YENEEA. This CDR3 spans 14 amino acids. J was trimmed by 5 bases and V by 1 base; bases with no gene match: 4. CDR3 in DNA: TGTGCCAGCAGCTTAGTCGGGAGGGACCACGAGCAGTACTTC. It specifies CASSLVGRDHEQYF.

The V and J genes are TRBV7-9 and TRBJ2-5; 7 nucleotides align to TRBD1. This CDR3 is 14 amino acids long. Germline CDR1 reads SEHNR; CDR2 reads FQNEAQ (reference sequence). The V and J ends lost 3 bases and 2 bases, in that order; junction bases with no gene match: 3. The CDR3 reads CASSLQTGQETQYF. CDR3 nucleotides: TGTGCCAGCAGCTTGCAGACAGGGCAAGAGACCCAGTACTTC.

The rearrangement joins TRBV28 to TRBJ2-1, with 11 bases lining up with TRBD2. Germline CDR1 MDHEN, CDR2 SYDVKM. CDR3 length: 15 amino acids. The V and J ends lost 0 bases and 7 bases, in that order; junction bases with no gene match: 2. The CDR3 is CASSLWSSGGNEQFF. In DNA form, the CDR3 reads TGTGCCAGCAGTTTATGGTCTAGCGGGGGGAATGAGCAGTTCTTC.

The chain joins TRBV9 to TRBJ2-3; the D call may be TRBD1 or TRBD2 (5 bases each). This CDR3 is 16 amino acids long. V lost 4 bases, J lost 2 bases, and 17 bases lay in between. Germline CDR1 and CDR2: SGDLS and YYNGEE. CDR3 loop: CASSPWDRTFTDTQYF. CDR3 DNA sequence: TGTGCCAGCAGCCCATGGGACCGAACTTTCACAGATACGCAGTATTTT.

This sequence joins TRBV29-1 and TRBJ2-1, with D possibly matching TRBD2 (5 bases). This CDR3 region has 10 residues. V lost 7 bases, J lost 8 bases, and 9 bases lay in between. CDR1 and CDR2 from the germline V gene are SQVTM and ANQGSEA. Written as DNA, the CDR3 is TGCAGCGGGACTTTTCATGAGCAGTTCTTC. Translating it yields CSGTFHEQFF.

The V call is TRBV27, the J call TRBJ2-1, with D tentatively TRBD2 (5 bases). V lost 8 bases, J lost 7 bases, and 12 bases lay in between. This CDR3 has 12 residues. Germline lookup yields CDR1 MNHEY and CDR2 SMNVEV (reference sequence). CDR3 sequence reads: CASAGGSNEQFF. CDR3 nucleotides: TGTGCCAGCGCTGGCGGGTCAAATGAGCAGTTCTTC.

The chain combines TRBV7-8 with TRBJ2-5; D unclear. Trimming pared 1 base from V and 2 bases from J, leaving 14 bases between. Germline V CDR1 and CDR2: SGHVS, FQNEAQ. The length of the CDR3 is 16 residues. The CDR3 spells CASSLGGGIQQETQYF. DNA of the CDR3: TGTGCCAGCAGCTTAGGTGGCGGCATCCAACAAGAGACCCAGTACTTC.

Of note for this clone: Other nucleotide sequences in the sample specify the same CDR3. The chain recombines TRBV19 with TRBJ2-7; no definite D call. The CDR3 is 11 residues long. The V and J ends lost 8 bases and 3 bases respectively, with 8 bases between them. Germline values: CDR1 LNHDA, CDR2 SQIVND (reference sequence). CDR3 coding DNA: TGTGCCAGTTCACCGGGCTACGAGCAGTACTTC. Translated, it gives CASSPGYEQYF.

The genes are TRBV9 and TRBJ2-7; the match to TRBD2 covers 7 bases. In germline, CDR1 is SGDLS, CDR2 YYNGEE. The CDR3 covers 16 residues. The V and J ends lost 0 bases and 1 base, in that order; junction bases with no gene match: 7. The CDR3 bases are TGTGCCAGCAGCGTAGAAGGGAGGGCCGGTTCCTACGAGCAGTACTTC. Protein product: CASSVEGRAGSYEQYF.

The chain combines TRBV28 with TRBJ2-7; D is perhaps TRBD1 (5 bases). Germline CDR1 reads MDHEN; CDR2 reads SYDVKM. V dropped 4 bases and J dropped 2 bases, with 15 bases sitting between them. The CDR3 runs to 15 residues. The CDR3 DNA follows: TGTGCCAGCAGTTCTTGGGCAGGGATAACCTACGAGCAGTACTTC. Its translation: CASSSWAGITYEQYF.

The rearrangement links TRBV7-9 to TRBJ2-7; 8 nucleotides align to TRBD1. The germline V gene encodes CDR1 SEHNR and CDR2 FQNEAQ (reference sequence). The CDR3 has 15 residues. The V gene end was trimmed by 5 bases and the J gene end by 0 bases; junction bases not matched to a gene: 6. As DNA, the CDR3 is TGTGCCAGCAGCCTATACAGGGGGAGCTCCTACGAGCAGTACTTC. Amino acids: CASSLYRGSSYEQYF.

The J gene is TRBJ1-4, the V gene TRBV6-1, with unresolved D. V dropped 2 bases and J dropped 3 bases, with 7 bases sitting between them. The germline CDR1 and CDR2 sequences are MNHNS and SASEGT. The length of the CDR3 is 14 residues. This chain's CDR3 is CASSEWFANEKLFF. The CDR3 coding sequence is TGTGCCAGCAGTGAATGGTTTGCTAATGAAAAACTGTTTTTT.